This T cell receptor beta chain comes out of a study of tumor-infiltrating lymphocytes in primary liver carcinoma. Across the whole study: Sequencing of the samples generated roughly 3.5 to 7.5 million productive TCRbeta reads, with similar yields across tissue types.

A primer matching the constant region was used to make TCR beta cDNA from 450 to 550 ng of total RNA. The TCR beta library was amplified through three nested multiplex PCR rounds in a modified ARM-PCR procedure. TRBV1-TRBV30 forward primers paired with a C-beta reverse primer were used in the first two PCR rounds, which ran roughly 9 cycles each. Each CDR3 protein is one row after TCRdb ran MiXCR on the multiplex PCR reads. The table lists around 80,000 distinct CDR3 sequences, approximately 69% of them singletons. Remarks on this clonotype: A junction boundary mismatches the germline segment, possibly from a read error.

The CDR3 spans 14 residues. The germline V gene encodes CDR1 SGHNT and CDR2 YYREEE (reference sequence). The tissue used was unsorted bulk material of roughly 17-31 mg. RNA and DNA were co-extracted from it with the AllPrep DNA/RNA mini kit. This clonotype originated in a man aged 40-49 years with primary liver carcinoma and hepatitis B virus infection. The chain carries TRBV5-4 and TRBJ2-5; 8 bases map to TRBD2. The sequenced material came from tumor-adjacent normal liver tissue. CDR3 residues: CVSSLTSAQETQYF. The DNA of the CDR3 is TGTGTCAGCAGCTTGACTAGCGCCCAAGAAACCCAGTACTTC.